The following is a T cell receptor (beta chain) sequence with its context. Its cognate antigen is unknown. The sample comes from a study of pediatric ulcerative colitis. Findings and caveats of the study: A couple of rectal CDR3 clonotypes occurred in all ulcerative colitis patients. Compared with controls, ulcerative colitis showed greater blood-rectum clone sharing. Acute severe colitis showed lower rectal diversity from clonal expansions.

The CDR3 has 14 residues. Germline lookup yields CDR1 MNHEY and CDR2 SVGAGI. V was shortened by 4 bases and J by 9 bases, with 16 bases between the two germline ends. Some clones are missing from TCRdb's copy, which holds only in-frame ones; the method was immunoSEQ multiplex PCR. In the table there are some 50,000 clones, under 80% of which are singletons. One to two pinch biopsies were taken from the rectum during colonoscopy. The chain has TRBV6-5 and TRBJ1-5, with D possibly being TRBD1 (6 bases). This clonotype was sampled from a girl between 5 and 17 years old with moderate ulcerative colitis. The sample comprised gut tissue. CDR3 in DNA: TGTGCCAGCAGTTCGGCAGGGGAAGATTCGCCCCAGCATTTT. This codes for CASSSAGEDSPQHF.